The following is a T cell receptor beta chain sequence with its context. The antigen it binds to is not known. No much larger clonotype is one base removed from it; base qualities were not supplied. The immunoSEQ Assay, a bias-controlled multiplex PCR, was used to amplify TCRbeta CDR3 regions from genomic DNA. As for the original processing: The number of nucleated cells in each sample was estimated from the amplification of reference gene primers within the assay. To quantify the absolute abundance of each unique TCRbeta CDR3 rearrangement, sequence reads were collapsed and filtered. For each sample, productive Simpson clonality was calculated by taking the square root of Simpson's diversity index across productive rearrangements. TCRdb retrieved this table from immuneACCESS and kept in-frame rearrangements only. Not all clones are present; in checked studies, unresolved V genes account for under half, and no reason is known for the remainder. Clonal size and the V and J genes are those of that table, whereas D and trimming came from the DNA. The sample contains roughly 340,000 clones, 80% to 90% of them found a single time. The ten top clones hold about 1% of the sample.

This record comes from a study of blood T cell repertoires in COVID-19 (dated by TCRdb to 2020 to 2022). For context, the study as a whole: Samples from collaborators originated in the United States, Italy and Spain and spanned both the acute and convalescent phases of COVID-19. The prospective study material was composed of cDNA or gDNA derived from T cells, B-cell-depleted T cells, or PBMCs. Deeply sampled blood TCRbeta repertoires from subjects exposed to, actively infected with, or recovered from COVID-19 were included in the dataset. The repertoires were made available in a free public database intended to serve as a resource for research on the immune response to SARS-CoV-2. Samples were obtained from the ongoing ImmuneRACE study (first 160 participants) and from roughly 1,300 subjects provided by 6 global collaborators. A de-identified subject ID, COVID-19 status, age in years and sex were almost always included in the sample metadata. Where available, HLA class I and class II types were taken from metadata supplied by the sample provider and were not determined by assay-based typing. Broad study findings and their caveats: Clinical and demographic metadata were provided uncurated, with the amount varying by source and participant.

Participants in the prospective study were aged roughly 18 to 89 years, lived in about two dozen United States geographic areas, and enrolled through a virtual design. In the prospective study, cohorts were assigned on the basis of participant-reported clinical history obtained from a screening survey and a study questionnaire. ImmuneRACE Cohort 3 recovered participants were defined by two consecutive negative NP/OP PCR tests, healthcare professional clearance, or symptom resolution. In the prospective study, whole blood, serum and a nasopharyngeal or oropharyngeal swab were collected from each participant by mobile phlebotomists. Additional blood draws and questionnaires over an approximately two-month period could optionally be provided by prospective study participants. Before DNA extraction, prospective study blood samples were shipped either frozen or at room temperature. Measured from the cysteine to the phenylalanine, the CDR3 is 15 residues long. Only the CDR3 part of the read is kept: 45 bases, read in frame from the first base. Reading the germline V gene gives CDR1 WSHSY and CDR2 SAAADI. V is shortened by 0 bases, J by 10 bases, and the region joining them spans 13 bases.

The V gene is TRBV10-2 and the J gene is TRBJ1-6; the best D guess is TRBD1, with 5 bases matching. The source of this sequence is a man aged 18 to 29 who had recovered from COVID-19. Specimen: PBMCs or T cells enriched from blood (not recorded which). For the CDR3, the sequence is CASSESTVRNSPLHF. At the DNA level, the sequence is TGCGCCAGCAGTGAGTCGACAGTCCGCAACTCACCCCTCCACTTT.